The text below deals with one TCR beta chain. Produced via immunoSEQ multiplex PCR; TCRdb's table is partial and in-frame only. Of about 110,000 clones in the sample, 60% to 80% are singletons; the top ten hold under 20%. The data were taken from a study of blood T cell repertoires in COVID-19. This clonotype was sampled from a woman at least 80 years old with active or convalescent COVID-19. The specimen sequenced was peripheral blood.

The CDR3 DNA reads as TGTGCCAGCAGCTCGGGGGTGAACACTGAAGCTTTCTTT. Its translation: CASSSGVNTEAFF. V gene TRBV9 combines with J gene TRBJ1-1, with a possible D match to TRBD1 (5 bases). The CDR3 consists of 13 residues. V lost 4 bases to trimming and J lost 0 bases, with 7 bases between them. From germline, CDR1 is SGDLS and CDR2 YYNGEE.